These 30 T cell receptor beta chains came from one sample sequenced in a study of vaccination and CD4 T cells after COVID-19. These receptors' targets are unknown. Described treatment: roughly 11-day PBMC culture with coronavirus spike peptide pools or control peptides (ViraFEST assay). Cultured CD4+ T cells had their DNA profiled by the Oncomine TCR Beta short-read assay. Using its own MiXCR run on the PCR reads, TCRdb lists one record per CDR3 protein. The sample contains about 16,000 distinct CDR3 sequences, about 75% of which appear only once. The sample here was CD4+ T cells from blood, cultured in vitro, taken after SARS-CoV-2 vaccination. The receptors stem from a human donor who received a COVID-19 vaccine.

CDR3 protein: CSVDADRGGGYTF. In nucleotides, the CDR3 is TGCAGCGTTGACGCGGACAGGGGCGGCGGCTACACCTTC. This chain links TRBV29-1 with TRBJ1-2; 9 positions agree with TRBD1. Losses at the gene ends were 3 bases for V and 8 bases for J; bases not matched to a gene: 7. In germline, CDR1 is SQVTM, CDR2 ANQGSEA. The CDR3 consists of 13 residues.

This chain connects TRBV6-1 to TRBJ1-5; 7 bases map to TRBD1. The CDR3 contains 14 residues. V lost 6 bases to trimming and J lost 3 bases; unmatched junction nucleotides: 5. CDR1 and CDR2 from the germline V gene are MNHNS and SASEGT. In nucleotides, the CDR3 is TGTGCCAGCAGGCGCGACAGGGTCAATCAGCCCCAGCATTTT. This gives the protein CASRRDRVNQPQHF.

The sample holds one count of this clonotype. The gene calls are TRBV6-5 and TRBJ2-1; TRBD2 might be the D (6 bases). In germline, CDR1 is MNHEY, CDR2 SVGAGI. There are 16 residues in the CDR3. Trimming pared 0 bases from V and 0 bases from J, leaving 9 bases between. CDR3 in DNA: TGTGCCAGCAGTTACTCGACGGGAGACTCCTACAATGAGCAGTTCTTC. Its protein is CASSYSTGDSYNEQFF.

The CDR3 spells CASSLGGSLGTGSLNQPQHF. The DNA of the CDR3 is TGTGCCAGCAGCTTAGGAGGTAGTCTTGGGACAGGAAGCCTCAATCAGCCCCAGCATTTT. The chain uses TRBV7-2 and TRBJ1-5, with TRBD1 identical over 8 bases. The J segment lost 3 bases and the V segment lost 1 base, leaving 17 bases of the junction unmatched. This CDR3 is 20 amino acids long. CDR1 SGHTA and CDR2 FQGNSA come from the germline V gene.

The chain is built from TRBV7-9 and TRBJ1-1; 9 bases are a match to TRBD1. The V and J ends lost 3 bases and 7 bases, in that order; junction bases with no gene match: 15. Germline lookup yields CDR1 SEHNR and CDR2 FQNEAQ (reference sequence). This CDR3 contains 17 residues. The CDR3 DNA reads TGTGCCAGCAGCTTGGTAGTCGGACAGGGGAGTTTGAGTGAAGCTTTCTTT. Translated: CASSLVVGQGSLSEAFF.

V gene TRBV6-5 combines with J gene TRBJ2-5, with a weak D call TRBD1 (5 bases). V was pared by 4 bases and J by 5 bases, with 8 bases between. The CDR3 is 12 residues long. Germline lookup yields CDR1 MNHEY and CDR2 SVGAGI. CDR3 nucleotides: TGTGCCAGCAGTTCAGGGTGGGAGACCCAGTACTTC. This encodes CASSSGWETQYF.

The rearrangement links TRBV20-1 to TRBJ1-2; 10 nucleotides match TRBD1. Looked up from germline, CDR1 is DFQATT and CDR2 is SNEGSKA (reference sequence). The length of the CDR3 is 14 residues. With 5 bases clipped from V and 4 bases from J, the junction kept 7 bases outside the gene matches. This CDR3 is CSAPRTGGGYGYTF. DNA for the CDR3: TGCAGTGCTCCTAGGACAGGGGGTGGCTATGGCTACACCTTC.

V usage is TRBV30 and J usage is TRBJ1-1; D may be TRBD1 (6 bases). V lost 2 bases to trimming and J lost 1 base, with 8 bases between them. The CDR3 is made up of 13 amino acids. Germline CDR1 GTSNPN, CDR2 SVGIG (reference sequence). This CDR3 reads CAWSKTGNTEAFF. In DNA, the CDR3 is TGTGCCTGGAGTAAGACAGGGAACACTGAAGCTTTCTTT.

This sequence joins TRBV24-1 and TRBJ2-5; TRBD1 aligns across 7 bases. V lost 5 bases to trimming and J lost 0 bases; unmatched junction nucleotides: 5. The CDR3 is made up of 15 amino acids. The germline gives CDR1 KGHDR, CDR2 SFDVKD. The CDR3: CATSGRDRYQETQYF. The DNA of the CDR3 is TGTGCCACCAGTGGAAGGGACAGATACCAAGAGACCCAGTACTTC.

J is TRBJ1-1 and V is TRBV25-1; D remains ambiguous. The V gene lost 6 bases and the J gene lost 0 bases, with 5 bases spanning the gap. This CDR3 is 12 amino acids long. Germline-derived CDR1 and CDR2 are MGHDK and SYGVNS. The chain's CDR3 is CASRRMNTEAFF. The CDR3 DNA reads TGTGCCAGCAGACGGATGAACACTGAAGCTTTCTTT.

In its sample, this clonotype was seen once. V gene TRBV9 combines with J gene TRBJ2-3; 8 positions agree with TRBD2. J lost 1 base, V lost 3 bases, and 1 base had no gene match. Germline loops: CDR1 SGDLS, CDR2 YYNGEE. The CDR3 runs to 14 residues. The chain's CDR3 is CASSATSGTDTQYF. CDR3 sequence (DNA): TGTGCCAGCAGCGCGACTAGCGGCACAGATACGCAGTATTTT.

The rearrangement uses TRBV2 and TRBJ2-5; the match to TRBD1 covers 8 bases. Germline trimming cut 11 bases from V and 1 base from J; bases unmatched to any gene: 3. Germline V gene data show CDR1 as SNHLY and CDR2 as FYNNEI. The CDR3 covers 12 residues. The chain's CDR3 is CAGQGAQETQYF. CDR3 DNA sequence: TGTGCCGGCCAGGGGGCCCAAGAGACCCAGTACTTC.

This clonotype has a handful of counts. V usage is TRBV5-1 and J usage is TRBJ1-2; maybe TRBD1 (6 bases). CDR1 and CDR2 from the germline V gene are SGHRS and YFSETQ. The CDR3 extends over 16 amino acids. The V gene lost 0 bases and the J gene lost 5 bases, with 17 bases spanning the gap. The CDR3: CASSLVSGAGGYGYTF. The CDR3 DNA reads as TGCGCCAGCAGCTTGGTTTCGGGGGCAGGAGGATATGGCTACACCTTC.

V gene TRBV7-9 combines with J gene TRBJ1-3; a possible D gene is TRBD1 (5 bases). The germline CDR1 and CDR2 sequences are SEHNR and FQNEAQ (reference sequence). V was shortened by 7 bases and J by 0 bases, with 16 bases between the two germline ends. The CDR3 is 16 residues long. The CDR3 protein is CASIRTGSRSGNTIYF. As DNA, the CDR3 is TGTGCCAGCATCCGAACAGGCTCCCGCTCTGGAAACACCATATATTTT.

This sequence joins TRBV6-5 and TRBJ1-6, with D perhaps matching TRBD1 (5 bases). V dropped 4 bases and J dropped 7 bases, with 23 bases sitting between them. The germline CDR1 and CDR2 sequences are MNHEY and SVGAGI. This CDR3 has 18 residues. The CDR3 DNA follows: TGTGCCAGCAGTTTTATGGGGGGAAAGCTGCCGACCAATTCACCCCTCCACTTT. Translation gives CASSFMGGKLPTNSPLHF.

V gene TRBV7-9 combines with J gene TRBJ1-6; 9 nucleotides align to TRBD1. The CDR3 spans 16 residues. The germline V gene has CDR1 SEHNR and CDR2 FQNEAQ (reference sequence). The V and J ends lost 3 bases and 9 bases, in that order; junction bases with no gene match: 9. The CDR3 nucleotides are TGTGCCAGCAGCTTGCCGAGACAGGGGGGGAGTTCACCCCTCCACTTT. Translating gives CASSLPRQGGSSPLHF.

The chain carries TRBV6-1 and TRBJ2-5; D not certain. Trimming shortened V by 6 bases and J by 6 bases, and 14 bases separated the two germline ends. The germline V gene encodes CDR1 MNHNS and CDR2 SASEGT. This CDR3 has 13 residues. The CDR3 spells CASSADIRQTQYF. In nucleotides, the CDR3 is TGTGCCAGCAGCGCAGACATCCGCCAGACCCAGTACTTC.

The chain recombines TRBV6-1 with TRBJ2-1; 8 bases align to TRBD2. J was trimmed by 7 bases and V by 6 bases; bases with no gene match: 5. The CDR3 has 13 residues. Germline V gene data show CDR1 as MNHNS and CDR2 as SASEGT. The DNA for the CDR3 is TGTGCCAGCAGGGAGTCGGGGGGGAATGAGCAGTTCTTC. Its protein product is CASRESGGNEQFF.

The chain couples TRBV6-1 to TRBJ2-3; D is tentatively TRBD1 or TRBD2 (5 bases each). The V and J ends lost 4 bases and 8 bases respectively, with 10 bases between them. This CDR3 is built from 12 residues. CDR1 and CDR2 from the germline V gene are MNHNS and SASEGT. The CDR3: CASSATGGTQYF. DNA of the CDR3: TGTGCCAGCAGTGCTACAGGAGGTACGCAGTATTTT.

This rearrangement joins TRBV7-9 to TRBJ2-3; D remains ambiguous. The V and J ends lost 3 bases and 6 bases respectively, with 7 bases between them. This CDR3 has 12 residues. The germline V gene encodes CDR1 SEHNR and CDR2 FQNEAQ (reference sequence). DNA for the CDR3: TGTGCCAGCAGCTTTACAAGGGATACGCAGTATTTT. It is translated as CASSFTRDTQYF.

The chain combines TRBV7-9 with TRBJ1-2; weak D call: TRBD1 (5 bases). This CDR3 region has 13 residues. CDR1 and CDR2 from the germline V gene are SEHNR and FQNEAQ (reference sequence). Trimming pared 3 bases from V and 7 bases from J, leaving 12 bases between. CDR3 in DNA: TGTGCCAGCAGCTTGGAGTCTAGGGGTGGCTACACCTTC. Amino acid sequence: CASSLESRGGYTF. The entire variable domain, with the rest obtained from reference TRBV7-9 and TRBJ1-2, is as follows: DTGVSQNPRHKITKRGQNVTFRCDPISEHNRLYWYRQTLGQGPEFLTYFQNEAQLEKSRLLSDRFSAERPKGSFSTLEIQRTEQGDSAMYLCASSLESRGGYTFGSGTRLTVV.

CDR3 in amino acids: CAWSPTGPKTQYF. As DNA, the CDR3 is TGTGCCTGGAGCCCGACAGGGCCAAAGACCCAGTACTTC. The V and J genes are TRBV30 and TRBJ2-5, with 7 bases fitting TRBD1. Looked up from germline, CDR1 is GTSNPN and CDR2 is SVGIG (reference sequence). V shed 3 bases and J 6 bases; nucleotides not matched to a gene: 7. The CDR3 is 13 amino acids. The whole variable domain, filled in from reference TRBV30 and TRBJ2-5, reads SQTIHQWPATLVQPVGSPLSLECTVEGTSNPNLYWYRQAAGRGLQLLFYSVGIGQISSEVPQNLSASRPQDRQFILSSKKLLLSDSGFYLCAWSPTGPKTQYFGPGTRLLVL.

The chain carries TRBV4-1 and TRBJ2-2; 14 positions match TRBD2. This CDR3 is built from 18 residues. V shed 4 bases, J shed 3 bases, and the junction held 7 bases outside the gene matches. CDR1 MGHRA and CDR2 YSYEKL come from the germline V gene. This chain's CDR3 is CASSLLTSGGADTGELFF. The CDR3 region has the DNA TGCGCCAGCAGCCTTTTGACTAGCGGGGGGGCCGACACCGGGGAGCTGTTTTTT.

This chain uses TRBV10-3 with TRBJ1-2; 9 bases line up with TRBD1. V shed 7 bases and J 8 bases; nucleotides not matched to a gene: 8. The V gene's germline CDR1 is ENHRY and CDR2 SYGVKD. This CDR3 comprises 13 residues. The CDR3 here is CAITLDRGGGYTF. CDR3 sequence (DNA): TGTGCCATCACTCTGGACAGGGGCGGAGGCTACACCTTC.

This clonotype came up a few times. This sequence joins TRBV19 and TRBJ1-2; no clear D gene. Germline V CDR1 and CDR2: LNHDA, SQIVND (reference sequence). The V and J ends lost 9 bases and 1 base respectively, with 9 bases between them. The CDR3 loop spans 12 amino acids. CDR3 nucleotides: TGTGCCAGCCACACGGATAACTATGGCTACACCTTC. It encodes CASHTDNYGYTF.

The chain combines TRBV19 with TRBJ1-1; D not resolved. This CDR3 comprises 13 residues. Germline V lookup: CDR1 LNHDA, CDR2 SQIVND (reference sequence). The germline V and J ends were trimmed by 7 bases and 2 bases, with 11 bases remaining between them. Here the CDR3 reads CASTARRNTEAFF. Written as DNA, the CDR3 is TGTGCCAGTACGGCCAGGAGAAACACTGAAGCTTTCTTT.

The chain combines TRBV11-2 with TRBJ2-7, with D perhaps TRBD1 (6 bases). The germline V and J ends were trimmed by 0 bases and 2 bases, with 14 bases remaining between them. Germline CDR1 SGHAT, CDR2 FQNNGV. The CDR3 totals 16 residues. The CDR3 loop reads CASSLDSGTPTYEQYF. CDR3 nucleotides: TGTGCCAGCAGCTTAGATTCCGGGACACCGACCTACGAGCAGTACTTC. The complete variable domain, with remaining parts taken from reference TRBV11-2 and TRBJ2-7, reads EAGVAQSPRYKIIEKRQSVAFWCNPISGHATLYWYQQILGQGPKLLIQFQNNGVVDDSQLPKDRFSAERLKGVDSTLKIQPAKLEDSAVYLCASSLDSGTPTYEQYFGPGTRLTVT.

The rearrangement joins TRBV7-8 to TRBJ2-7; no definite D call. The CDR3 has 15 amino acids. V was shortened by 6 bases and J by 3 bases, with 18 bases between the two germline ends. In germline, CDR1 is SGHVS, CDR2 FQNEAQ. The CDR3 region is CASSAFQATYYEQYF. Here the CDR3 DNA reads TGTGCCAGCAGTGCTTTCCAGGCTACTTACTACGAGCAGTACTTC.

The genes are TRBV7-9 and TRBJ2-3, with D unclear. Between the trimmed V and J ends, which lost 1 base and 0 bases, there was a span of 8 bases. This CDR3 contains 15 residues. Germline CDR1 and CDR2: SEHNR and FQNEAQ (reference sequence). DNA of the CDR3: TGTGCCAGCAGCTTAGGGCTTCTCAGCACAGATACGCAGTATTTT. It encodes CASSLGLLSTDTQYF.

This clonotype was counted once. One end of the junction fails to match germline, which may point to a read error. The rearrangement links TRBV11-2 to TRBJ1-1, with D uncertain. Per germline, CDR1 SGHAT and CDR2 FQNNGV. The CDR3 covers 17 residues. CDR3 amino acids: CASSLDATSAMNPEAFF. The CDR3 DNA reads TGTGCCAGCAGCTTAGATGCAACTTCCGCTATGAACCCTGAAGCTTTCTTT.